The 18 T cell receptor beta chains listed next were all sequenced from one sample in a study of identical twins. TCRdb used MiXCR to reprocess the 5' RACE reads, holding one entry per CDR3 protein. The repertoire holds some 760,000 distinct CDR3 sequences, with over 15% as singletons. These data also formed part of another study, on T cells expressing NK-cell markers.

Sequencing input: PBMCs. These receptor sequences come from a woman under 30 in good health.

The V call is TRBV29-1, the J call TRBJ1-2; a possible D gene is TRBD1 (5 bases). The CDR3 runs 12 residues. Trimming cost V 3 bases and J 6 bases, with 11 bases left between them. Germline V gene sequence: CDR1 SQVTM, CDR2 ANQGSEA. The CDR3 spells CSVEWQGHGYTF. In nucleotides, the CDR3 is TGCAGCGTTGAGTGGCAGGGACATGGCTACACCTTC.

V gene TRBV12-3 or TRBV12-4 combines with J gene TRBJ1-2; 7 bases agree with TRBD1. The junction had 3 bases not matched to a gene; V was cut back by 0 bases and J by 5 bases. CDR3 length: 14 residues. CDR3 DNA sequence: TGTGCCAGCAGTTTAGCCAGGGGGTTGTATGGCTACACCTTC. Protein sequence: CASSLARGLYGYTF.

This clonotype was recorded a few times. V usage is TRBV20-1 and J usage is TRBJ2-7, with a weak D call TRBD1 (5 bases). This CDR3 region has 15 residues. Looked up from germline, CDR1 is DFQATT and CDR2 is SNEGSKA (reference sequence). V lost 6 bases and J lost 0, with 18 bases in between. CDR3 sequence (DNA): TGCAGTGCGACCAGGAAGGGGCCGAGCTCCTACGAGCAGTACTTC. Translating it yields CSATRKGPSSYEQYF.

CDR3 amino acids: CSGWREDLWETQYF. The CDR3 bases are TGCAGTGGTTGGCGGGAGGACCTCTGGGAGACCCAGTACTTC. V is TRBV20-1 and J is TRBJ2-5; 8 nucleotides agree with TRBD2. With V trimmed by 7 bases and J by 5 bases, 12 bases remained unmatched. Germline V CDR1 and CDR2: DFQATT, SNEGSKA (reference sequence). CDR3 length: 14 amino acids.

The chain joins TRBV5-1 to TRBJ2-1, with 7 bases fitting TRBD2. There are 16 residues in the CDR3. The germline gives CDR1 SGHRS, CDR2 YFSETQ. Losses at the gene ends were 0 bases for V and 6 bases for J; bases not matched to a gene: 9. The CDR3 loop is CASSLAYGLGSNEQFF. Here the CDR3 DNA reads TGCGCCAGCAGCTTGGCCTATGGACTAGGCTCCAATGAGCAGTTCTTC.

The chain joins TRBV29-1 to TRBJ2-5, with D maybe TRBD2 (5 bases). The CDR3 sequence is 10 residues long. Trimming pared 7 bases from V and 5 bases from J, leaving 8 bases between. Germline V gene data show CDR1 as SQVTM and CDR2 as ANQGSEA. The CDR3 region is CSAGVETQYF. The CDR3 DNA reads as TGCAGCGCCGGGGTGGAGACCCAGTACTTC.

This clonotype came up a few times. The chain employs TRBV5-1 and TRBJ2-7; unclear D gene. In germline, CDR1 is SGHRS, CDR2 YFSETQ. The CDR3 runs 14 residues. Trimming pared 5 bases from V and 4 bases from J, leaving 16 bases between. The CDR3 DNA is TGCGCCAGCAGACAGACGACGAGTGCGTACGAGCAGTACTTC. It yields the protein CASRQTTSAYEQYF.

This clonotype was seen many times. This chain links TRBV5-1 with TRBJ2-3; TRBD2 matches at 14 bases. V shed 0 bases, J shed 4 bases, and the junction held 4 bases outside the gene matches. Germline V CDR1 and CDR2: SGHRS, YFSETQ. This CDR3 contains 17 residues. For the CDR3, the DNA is TGCGCCAGCAGCTTGGTGGGACTAGCGGGAGACGCAGATACGCAGTATTTT. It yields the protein CASSLVGLAGDADTQYF.

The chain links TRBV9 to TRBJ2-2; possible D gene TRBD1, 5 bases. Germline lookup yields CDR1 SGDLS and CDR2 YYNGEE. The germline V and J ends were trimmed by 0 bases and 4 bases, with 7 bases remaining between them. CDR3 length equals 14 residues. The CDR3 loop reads CASSVGGTTGELFF. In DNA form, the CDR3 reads TGTGCCAGCAGCGTAGGGGGCACCACCGGGGAGCTGTTTTTT.

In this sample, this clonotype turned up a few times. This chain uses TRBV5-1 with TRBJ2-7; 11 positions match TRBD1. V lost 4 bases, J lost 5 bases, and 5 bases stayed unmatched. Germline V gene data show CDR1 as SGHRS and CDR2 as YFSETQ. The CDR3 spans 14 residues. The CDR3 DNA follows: TGCGCCAGCAGCCAAGGGACAGGGGGGAACGAGCAGTACTTC. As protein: CASSQGTGGNEQYF.

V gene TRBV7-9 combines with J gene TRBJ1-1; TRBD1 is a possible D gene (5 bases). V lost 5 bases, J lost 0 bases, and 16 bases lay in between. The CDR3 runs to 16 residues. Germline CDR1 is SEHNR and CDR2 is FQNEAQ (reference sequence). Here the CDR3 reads CASSRGAQIMNTEAFF. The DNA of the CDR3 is TGTGCCAGCAGCCGAGGGGCGCAGATCATGAACACTGAAGCTTTCTTT.

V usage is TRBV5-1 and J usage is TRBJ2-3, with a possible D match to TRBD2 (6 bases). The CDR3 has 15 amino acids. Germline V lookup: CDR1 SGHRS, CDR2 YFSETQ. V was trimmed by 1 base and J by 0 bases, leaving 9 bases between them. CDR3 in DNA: TGCGCCAGCAGCTTGAGGGACTCAAGCACAGATACGCAGTATTTT. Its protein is CASSLRDSSTDTQYF.

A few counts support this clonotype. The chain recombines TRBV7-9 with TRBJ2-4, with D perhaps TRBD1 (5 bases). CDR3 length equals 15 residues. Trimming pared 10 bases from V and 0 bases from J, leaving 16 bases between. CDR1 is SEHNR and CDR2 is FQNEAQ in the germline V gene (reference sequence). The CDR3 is CAISGPALAKNIQYF. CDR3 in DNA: TGTGCCATCTCAGGGCCAGCCCTAGCCAAAAACATTCAGTACTTC. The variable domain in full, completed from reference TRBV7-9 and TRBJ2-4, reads DTGVSQNPRHKITKRGQNVTFRCDPISEHNRLYWYRQTLGQGPEFLTYFQNEAQLEKSRLLSDRFSAERPKGSFSTLEIQRTEQGDSAMYLCAISGPALAKNIQYFGAGTRLSVL.

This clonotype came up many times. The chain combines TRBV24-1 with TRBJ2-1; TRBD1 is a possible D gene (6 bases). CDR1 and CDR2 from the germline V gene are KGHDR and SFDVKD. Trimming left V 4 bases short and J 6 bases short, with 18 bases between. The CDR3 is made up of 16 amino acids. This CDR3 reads CATSDPTGQDGNEQFF. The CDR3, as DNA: TGTGCCACCAGTGACCCTACGGGACAAGATGGCAATGAGCAGTTCTTC.

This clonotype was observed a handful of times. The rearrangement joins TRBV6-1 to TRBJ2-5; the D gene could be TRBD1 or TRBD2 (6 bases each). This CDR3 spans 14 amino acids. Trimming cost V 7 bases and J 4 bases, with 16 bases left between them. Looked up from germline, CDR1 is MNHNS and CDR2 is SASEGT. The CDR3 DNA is TGTGCCAGCAAGGGGGGCCGGTATGGAGAGACCCAGTACTTC. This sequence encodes CASKGGRYGETQYF.

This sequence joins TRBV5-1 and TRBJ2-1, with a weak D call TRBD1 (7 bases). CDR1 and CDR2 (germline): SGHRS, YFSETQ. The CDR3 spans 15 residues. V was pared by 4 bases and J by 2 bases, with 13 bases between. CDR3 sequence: CASSARGEPYNEQFF. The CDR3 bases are TGCGCCAGCAGCGCCAGGGGGGAACCCTACAATGAGCAGTTCTTC.

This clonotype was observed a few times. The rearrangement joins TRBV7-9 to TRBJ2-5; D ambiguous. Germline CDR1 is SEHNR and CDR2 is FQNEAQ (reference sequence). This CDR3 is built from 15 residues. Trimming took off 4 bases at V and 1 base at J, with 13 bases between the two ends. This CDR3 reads CASSSAALPQETQYF. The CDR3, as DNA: TGTGCCAGCAGCTCCGCGGCGCTACCCCAAGAGACCCAGTACTTC.

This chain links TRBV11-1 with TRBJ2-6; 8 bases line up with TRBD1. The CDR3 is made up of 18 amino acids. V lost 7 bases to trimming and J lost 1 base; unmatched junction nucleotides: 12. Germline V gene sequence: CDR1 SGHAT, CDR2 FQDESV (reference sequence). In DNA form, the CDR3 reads TGTGCCAGCACCCAGGACAGGGAACGACCGTCTGGGGCCAACGTCCTGACTTTC. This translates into CASTQDRERPSGANVLTF.